The 8 T cell receptor beta chains given below trace back to one sample, sequenced in a study of T cell changes during pregnancy in multiple sclerosis. The method was immunoSEQ multiplex PCR; TCRdb's version includes in-frame clones alone and lacks a portion of them. The data contain around 38,000 clones, about nine tenths of them seen just once; the ten biggest clones take up over 5%. Material: CD8+ T cells from peripheral blood mononuclear cells, obtained in the second trimester of pregnancy. The receptors originated from a female donor with multiple sclerosis, enrolled in a pregnancy study.

This clone occurred a few times. This CDR3 is CASSAETGGSYEQYF. CDR3 nucleotide sequence: TGTGCCAGCAGTGCCGAGACAGGGGGCAGCTACGAGCAGTACTTC. The V gene is TRBV6-4, the J gene TRBJ2-7, with 10 bases lining up with TRBD1. Germline V gene sequence: CDR1 MRHNA, CDR2 SNTAGT. V was pared by 4 bases and J by 3 bases, with 6 bases of the junction left unmatched. The CDR3 runs 15 residues.

This clone appeared once. This chain links TRBV27 with TRBJ1-1; D is undetermined. CDR1 is MNHEY, CDR2 SMNVEV, per germline (reference sequence). V gave up 3 bases and J gave up 1 base, with 12 bases separating them. The CDR3 runs 15 residues. The DNA of the CDR3 is TGTGCCAGCAGTTTCCTGGCAGACAAGAACACTGAAGCTTTCTTT. It translates to CASSFLADKNTEAFF.

In its sample, this clone was seen once. The gene calls are TRBV5-6 and TRBJ1-1, with D uncertain. The ends were cut back, 2 bases at V and 7 bases at J, with 15 bases in the middle. Per germline, CDR1 SGHDT and CDR2 YYEEEE. There are 14 residues in the CDR3. The CDR3 region is CASSFRVQVFEAFF. The CDR3 bases are TGTGCCAGCAGCTTTCGAGTTCAGGTCTTTGAAGCTTTCTTT.

The chain is built from TRBV6-5 and TRBJ2-7; 7 nucleotides align to TRBD1. V was clipped by 2 bases and J by 6 bases; unmatched bases: 7. The CDR3 is 14 amino acids. CDR1 is MNHEY and CDR2 is SVGAGI in the germline V gene. CDR3 protein: CASSYGQGVAEQYF. CDR3 coding DNA: TGTGCCAGCAGTTACGGTCAGGGGGTCGCCGAGCAGTACTTC.

This clone was counted a single time. The rearrangement joins TRBV29-1 to TRBJ1-1; 7 bases are a match to TRBD1. The germline CDR1 and CDR2 sequences are SQVTM and ANQGSEA. Trimming took 2 bases from V and 6 from J; bases not matched to a gene: 6. The CDR3 runs 13 residues. The CDR3 is CSVEHRGVAEAFF. DNA of the CDR3: TGCAGCGTTGAACACAGGGGTGTCGCTGAAGCTTTCTTT.

This sequence joins TRBV19 and TRBJ1-1; unclear D gene. The CDR3 totals 13 residues. V lost 5 bases to trimming and J lost 0 bases, with 7 bases between them. Per germline, CDR1 LNHDA and CDR2 SQIVND (reference sequence). The CDR3 DNA follows: TGTGCCAGTAGTGCCGGGGTGAACACTGAAGCTTTCTTT. Translated: CASSAGVNTEAFF.

This chain connects TRBV5-1 to TRBJ1-2, with TRBD1 matching over 8 bases. The CDR3 covers 15 residues. V gave up 1 base and J gave up 4 bases; unmatched junction bases: 6. The germline V gene has CDR1 SGHRS and CDR2 YFSETQ. The CDR3 DNA reads as TGCGCCAGCAGCTTGTTGGTGACAGGGGCCTATGGCTACACCTTC. This codes for CASSLLVTGAYGYTF.

In its sample, this clone was seen a few times. The chain combines TRBV7-8 with TRBJ1-2; D not certain. CDR3 length equals 16 residues. V was cut by 5 bases and J by 0 bases, with 16 bases left in between. The germline gives CDR1 SGHVS, CDR2 FQNEAQ. CDR3 in DNA: TGTGCCAGCAGCCAAAAGCAGGCGCCCACTAACTATGGCTACACCTTC. Its protein product is CASSQKQAPTNYGYTF.